A selection of T cell receptor beta chains follows, all from one sample in a study of OX40 agonist ivuxolimab in advanced cancers. Assay: immunoSEQ multiplex PCR; the TCRdb copy retains only in-frame clones and omits some. The sample yields 60,000 or so clones, almost 95% seen once. The source was CD4+ or CD8+ T cells sorted from blood, collected in a trial of the OX40 agonist ivuxolimab. These receptors were taken from an adult with an advanced solid tumor such as melanoma, head and neck, liver or kidney cancer. The CDR3 runs from the conserved cysteine through the conserved F or W. The order of the fields is clone size, D gene, J gene, V gene, CDR3 protein, CDR3 DNA. A D gene is named only where the DNA matches it firmly. Size is omitted from some rows. Given values are once, few, many or a class for expanded clones.

>.|TRBD2|TRBJ2-1|TRBV27
CASSLTSGTWSYNEQFF
TGTGCCAGCAGTTTAACTAGCGGAACGTGGAGTTACAATGAGCAGTTCTTC
>.|.|TRBJ2-3|TRBV27
CASSLYVRADTQYF
TGTGCCAGCAGTTTATATGTGAGGGCTGATACGCAGTATTTT
>.|.|TRBJ2-6|TRBV9
CASSVVGVSGANVLTF
TGTGCCAGCAGCGTAGTAGGGGTCTCCGGGGCCAACGTCCTGACTTTC
>.|TRBD2|TRBJ2-7|TRBV7-2
CASSFGGSRYEQYF
TGTGCCAGCAGCTTCGGCGGGAGTCGGTACGAGCAGTACTTC
>.|.|TRBJ2-3|TRBV13
CASSLQGEGTDTQYF
TGTGCCAGCAGCTTGCAGGGGGAGGGCACAGATACGCAGTATTTT
>.|TRBD2|TRBJ2-7|TRBV27
CASTAGLAGVNEQYF
TGTGCCAGCACCGCGGGACTAGCGGGAGTAAACGAGCAGTACTTC
>.|.|TRBJ2-1|TRBV7-6
CASSFRANEQFF
TGTGCCAGCAGCTTTCGGGCCAATGAGCAGTTCTTC
>once|.|TRBJ2-1|TRBV12-5
CASGLVQGWDGEQFF
TGTGCTAGTGGTTTGGTCCAGGGGTGGGATGGTGAGCAGTTCTTC
>.|TRBD2|TRBJ2-3|TRBV28
CASSFKASGRAADTQYF
TGTGCCAGCAGTTTTAAGGCTAGCGGGAGGGCCGCAGATACGCAGTATTTT
>.|TRBD1|TRBJ1-2|TRBV6-6
CASSYQGVYGYTF
TGTGCCAGCAGTTACCAGGGGGTCTATGGCTACACCTTC
>once|TRBD1|TRBJ1-1|TRBV29-1
CSAQGTGRSADTEAFF
TGCAGCGCCCAGGGGACAGGGAGATCGGCGGACACTGAAGCTTTCTTT
>.|TRBD2|TRBJ2-1|TRBV4-2
CASSPIPRLAGANEQFF
TGTGCCAGCAGCCCGATCCCCAGACTAGCGGGAGCCAATGAGCAGTTCTTC
>.|.|TRBJ2-2|TRBV15
CATRTGVNTGELFF
TGTGCCACCAGGACCGGGGTGAACACCGGGGAGCTGTTTTTT
>.|.|TRBJ1-2|TRBV9
CANPWGDPGRGDYGYTF
TGTGCCAACCCGTGGGGTGATCCGGGACGTGGGGACTATGGCTACACCTTC
>.|TRBD1|TRBJ1-1|TRBV13
CASSLERQGLGEAFF
TGTGCCAGCAGCTTAGAGCGACAGGGGTTGGGTGAAGCTTTCTTT
>once|.|TRBJ1-1|TRBV14
CASSHWMNTEAFF
TGTGCCAGCAGCCACTGGATGAACACTGAAGCTTTCTTT
>.|.|TRBJ2-1|TRBV5-1
CASSADMLRQFF
TGCGCCAGCAGCGCCGACATGTTACGGCAGTTCTTC
>.|TRBD2|TRBJ2-3|TRBV6-4
CASSQIAGTDTQYF
TGTGCCAGCAGCCAAATAGCGGGGACAGATACGCAGTATTTT
>.|TRBD1|TRBJ1-1|TRBV9
CASSGDRVEAFF
TGTGCCAGCAGCGGAGACAGGGTTGAGGCTTTCTTT
>.|.|TRBJ2-7|TRBV6-1
CASSGTGPYEQYF
TGTGCCAGCAGTGGGACGGGTCCCTACGAGCAGTACTTC